Only one count was recorded for the clone carrying this TCR beta chain. The sample is drawn from a study of T cell clones after liver transplantation. The repertoire was sequenced with immunoSEQ multiplex PCR; TCRdb's copy has only in-frame clones and lacks some. The sample lists approximately 55,000 clones; 55% to 85% were seen once. This clonotype was obtained from a human patient who received a liver transplant. Some T cells may have come from the graft donor. The sequencing here drew on CD4+ T cells from blood, taken less than 70 months after liver transplant.

This chain's CDR3 is CASSPIKDTQYF. CDR3 nucleotide sequence: TGTGCCAGCAGCCCGATTAAAGATACGCAGTATTTT. The chain recombines TRBV5-5 with TRBJ2-3, with unresolved D. The V and J ends lost 4 bases and 5 bases respectively, with 8 bases between them. CDR1 and CDR2 (germline): SGHKS, YYEKEE (reference sequence). The CDR3 extends over 12 amino acids. The full variable domain, its missing parts supplied by reference TRBV5-5 and TRBJ2-3, is DAGVTQSPTHLIKTRGQQVTLRCSPISGHKSVSWYQQVLGQGPQFIFQYYEKEERGRGNFPDRFSARQFPNYSSELNVNALLLGDSALYLCASSPIKDTQYFGPGTRLTVL.